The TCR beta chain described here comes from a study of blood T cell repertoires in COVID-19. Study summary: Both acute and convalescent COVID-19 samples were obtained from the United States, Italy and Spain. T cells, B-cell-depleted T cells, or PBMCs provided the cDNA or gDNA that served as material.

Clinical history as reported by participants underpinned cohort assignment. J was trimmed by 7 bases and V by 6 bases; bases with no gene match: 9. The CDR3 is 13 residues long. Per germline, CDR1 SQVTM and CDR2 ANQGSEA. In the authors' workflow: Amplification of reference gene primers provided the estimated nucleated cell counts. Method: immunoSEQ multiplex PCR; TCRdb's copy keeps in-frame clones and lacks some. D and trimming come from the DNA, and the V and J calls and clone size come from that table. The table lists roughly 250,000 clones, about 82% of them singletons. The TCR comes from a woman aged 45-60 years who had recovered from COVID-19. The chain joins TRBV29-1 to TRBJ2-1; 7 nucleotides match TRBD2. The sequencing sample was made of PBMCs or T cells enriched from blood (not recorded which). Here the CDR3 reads CSVRREVRNEQFF. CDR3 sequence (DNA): TGCAGCGTGCGTCGGGAGGTCAGGAATGAGCAGTTCTTC.